This passage covers 13 T cell receptor beta chains from one sample sequenced in a study of T-cell memory formation after mild COVID-19. Each CDR3 protein is one row after TCRdb ran MiXCR on the 5' RACE reads. The table records tens of thousands of distinct CDR3 sequences, over 15% of them present only once. Sequenced material: PBMCs or a T cell subset sorted from them (not recorded which). All receptors derive from an adult woman who had mild COVID-19 (a few samples of this study predate the infection). Cell type and time point are not known.

This clonotype was seen a single time. The rearrangement joins TRBV4-2 to TRBJ2-7; D possibly uses TRBD1 or TRBD2 (6 bases each). CDR1 and CDR2 (germline): LGHNA, YNFKEQ. The CDR3 length is 14 residues. V was trimmed by 5 bases and J by 3 bases, leaving 14 bases between them. CDR3 sequence (DNA): TGTGCCAGCAGCAAAGCCGGGGGCGGCTACGAGCAGTACTTC. Protein: CASSKAGGGYEQYF.

The rearrangement links TRBV12-3 or TRBV12-4 to TRBJ2-5, with D perhaps matching TRBD1 (5 bases). This CDR3 contains 14 residues. Trimming stripped 2 bases from V and 5 bases from J, with 12 bases between. For the CDR3, the DNA is TGTGCCAGCAGTTTAATTAAGGGGTCCGAGACCCAGTACTTC. Translated, it gives CASSLIKGSETQYF.

In its sample, this clonotype was seen a few times. V and J are TRBV4-3 and TRBJ2-1, with 12 bases that match TRBD2. The CDR3 loop spans 15 amino acids. The ends lost 5 bases at V and 8 bases at J; junction bases unmatched: 7. CDR1 and CDR2 from the germline V gene are LGHNA and YSLEER. The CDR3 loop reads CASSRQTSGSDEQFF. DNA for the CDR3: TGCGCCAGCAGCAGACAGACTAGCGGGAGTGATGAGCAGTTCTTC.

The table lists this clonotype with a few counts. The gene calls are TRBV3-1 and TRBJ2-4; D unclear. The V gene's germline CDR1 is LGHDT and CDR2 YNNKEL (reference sequence). CDR3 length equals 14 residues. V was shortened by 0 bases and J by 5 bases, with 8 bases between the two germline ends. CDR3 coding DNA: TGTGCCAGCAGCCAAGACTATCTGGAAAACATTCAGTACTTC. It translates to CASSQDYLENIQYF.

The chain couples TRBV9 to TRBJ2-2; 7 nucleotides agree with TRBD1. The V gene's germline CDR1 is SGDLS and CDR2 YYNGEE. J was trimmed by 0 bases and V by 5 bases; bases with no gene match: 4. The CDR3 contains 15 residues. CDR3 in amino acids: CASRPGQPNTGELFF. In DNA form, the CDR3 reads TGTGCCAGCAGACCGGGACAGCCGAACACCGGGGAGCTGTTTTTT.

This clonotype showed up just a few times. This chain connects TRBV5-1 to TRBJ1-2; 7 positions agree with TRBD1. This CDR3 spans 14 amino acids. The germline V gene has CDR1 SGHRS and CDR2 YFSETQ. V lost 4 bases, J lost 0 bases, and 3 bases stayed unmatched. DNA for the CDR3: TGCGCCAGCAGCAATGGACAGGCTAACTATGGCTACACCTTC. It yields the protein CASSNGQANYGYTF.

This chain connects TRBV4-1 to TRBJ1-5; 7 bases map to TRBD1. V lost 8 bases and J lost 4; bases outside the gene matches: 32. The germline gives CDR1 MGHRA, CDR2 YSYEKL. The CDR3 runs 22 residues. CDR3 protein: CASPSMEPRYNARQGKNQPQHF. CDR3 bases: TGCGCCAGCCCCTCCATGGAGCCAAGATATAACGCGCGACAGGGTAAAAATCAGCCCCAGCATTTT.

V gene TRBV9 combines with J gene TRBJ2-7; TRBD2 might be the D (6 bases). Between the trimmed V and J ends, which lost 0 bases and 5 bases, there was a span of 9 bases. Germline V gene sequence: CDR1 SGDLS, CDR2 YYNGEE. The CDR3 extends over 13 amino acids. DNA of the CDR3: TGTGCCAGCAGCGTAGGGGGGGTCGACGAGCAGTACTTC. It yields the protein CASSVGGVDEQYF.

The chain couples TRBV11-3 to TRBJ2-1; D remains unclear. The CDR3 is 13 amino acids. The V gene's germline CDR1 is SGHNT and CDR2 YENEEA. Trimming cost V 2 bases and J 13 bases, with 15 bases left between them. The CDR3 region is CASSLPLGRFQFF. CDR3 nucleotide sequence: TGTGCCAGCAGCTTACCCCTGGGCAGATTTCAGTTCTTC. The full variable domain, its missing parts supplied by reference TRBV11-3 and TRBJ2-1, is EAGVVQSPRYKIIEKKQPVAFWCNPISGHNTLYWYLQNLGQGPELLIRYENEEAVDDSQLPKDRFSAERLKGVDSTLKIQPAELGDSAVYLCASSLPLGRFQFFGPGTRLTVL.

Only a few counts were recorded for this clonotype. The genes are TRBV21-1 and TRBJ2-5; the table's D gene call, TRBD2, was not cross checked with the DNA. TRBV21-1 counts as a pseudogene. The CDR3 contains 15 residues. The CDR3, as DNA: TGTGCCAGCAGCAGCCCGGGACTAGCGCAAGAGACCCAGTACTTC. This codes for CASSSPGLAQETQYF.

This clonotype was counted only a few times. As DNA, the CDR3 is TGTGCCAGCAGCTCACAGGGGTCCGCCTCAACCGAGCAGTACTTC. Its translation: CASSSQGSASTEQYF. V gene TRBV7-9 combines with J gene TRBJ2-7, with 7 bases fitting TRBD1. V lost 4 bases and J lost 6; bases outside the gene matches: 12. There are 15 residues in the CDR3. The germline gives CDR1 SEHNR, CDR2 FQNEAQ (reference sequence).

The rearrangement joins TRBV7-3 to TRBJ2-3; possibly TRBD1 for D (6 bases). The germline gives CDR1 SGHTA, CDR2 FQGTGA. V gave up 2 bases and J gave up 2 bases, with 11 bases separating them. The CDR3 is 15 residues long. CDR3 region: CASSLGWGPTDTQYF. CDR3 DNA: TGTGCCAGCAGCTTAGGGTGGGGGCCCACAGATACGCAGTATTTT.

This clonotype was seen a few times. The V gene is TRBV29-1, the J gene TRBJ2-7, with 8 nucleotides matching TRBD1. This CDR3 has 15 amino acids. Trimming took 1 base from V and 1 from J; bases not matched to a gene: 6. Germline assignment: CDR1 SQVTM and CDR2 ANQGSEA. The CDR3 nucleotides are TGCAGCGTTGAAGTAGGAGACAGGGGTTCCTACGAGCAGTACTTC. This translates into CSVEVGDRGSYEQYF.